This entry is about one T cell receptor beta chain. The antigen remains undetermined. The data were obtained in a study of cytomegalovirus exposure and HLA in healthy donors. Study as a whole: A preliminary data release comprised about 85 million unique TCRs obtained from HLA-typed donors. Caucasian-associated ancestry cluster membership applied to about 77% of over 350 genotyped donors. General study findings and limits: Within a later analysis, the majority of CMV-associated TCR beta chains appeared HLA-restricted. High specificity and sensitivity for cytomegalovirus status were reported for the classifier.

This CDR3 is built from 15 residues. V was clipped by 4 bases and J by 3 bases, with 16 bases between them. The germline CDR1 and CDR2 sequences are SGHNT and YYREEE (reference sequence). Use of 60 Vbeta and 13 Jbeta primers characterized the PCR. Clones were read by immunoSEQ multiplex PCR, and TCRdb kept only the in-frame ones, dropping some. Of 95,000 to 150,000 clones listed, 73% are singletons. The TCR sequence derives from a man between 60 and 75 years old in good health and CMV-seropositive. The source material was PBMCs. The chain has TRBV5-4 and TRBJ1-1; tentatively, D is TRBD1 (5 bases). The CDR3 is CASSPDPLRDTEAFF. The DNA of the CDR3 is TGTGCCAGCAGCCCCGACCCGCTCAGGGACACTGAAGCTTTCTTT. The full variable domain, in which reference TRBV5-4 and TRBJ1-1 provide the parts outside the CDR3, is ETGVTQSPTHLIKTRGQQVTLRCSSQSGHNTVSWYQQALGQGPQFIFQYYREEENGRGNFPPRFSGLQFPNYSSELNVNALELDDSALYLCASSPDPLRDTEAFFGQGTRLTVV.